The 7 T cell receptor beta chains reported below all come from one sample, sequenced in a study of chemoradiotherapy in HPV16-positive cancers. The repertoire was sequenced with immunoSEQ multiplex PCR; TCRdb's copy has only in-frame clones and lacks some. The sample records around 29,000 clones, 93% being singletons. The specimen was blood, collected from a patient who underwent chemoradiotherapy. The receptors stem from a human donor with HPV-associated anogenital cancer.

The chain couples TRBV28 to TRBJ1-1; TRBD1 agrees at 9 bases. The V gene end was trimmed by 8 bases and the J gene end by 5 bases; junction bases not matched to a gene: 18. Looked up from germline, CDR1 is MDHEN and CDR2 is SYDVKM. The CDR3 totals 17 residues. CDR3 region: CASGGWGQGGVGTEAFF. The CDR3 region has the DNA TGTGCCAGCGGCGGTTGGGGACAGGGAGGGGTCGGAACTGAAGCTTTCTTT.

This clone was counted a single time. The junction departs from germline at one end; a sequencing error may be responsible. This chain joins TRBV7-7 and TRBJ2-5, with 10 bases matching TRBD2. Germline V gene sequence: CDR1 SSHAT, CDR2 FNYEAQ (reference sequence). The CDR3 contains 16 residues. The CDR3 nucleotides are TGTGCTAGCAGCCCTAGCGGGGGACAGCTACAAGAGACCCAGTACTTC. Encoded protein: CASSPSGGQLQETQYF. The whole variable domain, filled in from reference TRBV7-7 and TRBJ2-5, reads GAGVSQSPRYKVTKRGQDVTLRCDPISSHATLYWYQQALGQGPEFLTYFNYEAQPDKSGLPSDRFSAERPEGSISTLTIQRTEQRDSAMYRCASSPSGGQLQETQYFGPGTRLLVL.

CDR3: CASSQTAAGIGRGYTF. In DNA, the CDR3 is TGCGCCAGCAGCCAGACAGCGGCCGGGATTGGACGTGGCTACACCTTC. The rearrangement links TRBV4-1 to TRBJ1-2; a weak D match, TRBD1 (5 bases). Looked up from germline, CDR1 is MGHRA and CDR2 is YSYEKL. The length of the CDR3 is 16 residues. Trimming removed 3 bases from V and 7 bases from J, with 21 bases in between.

The chain recombines TRBV4-3 with TRBJ2-7; D is unresolved. Germline V CDR1 and CDR2: LGHNA, YSLEER. This CDR3 is 14 amino acids long. V lost 1 base to trimming and J lost 1 base, with 8 bases between them. The CDR3 here is CASSQGSSSYEQYF. The CDR3 region has the DNA TGCGCCAGCAGCCAAGGCAGCTCATCCTACGAGCAGTACTTC.

The rearrangement joins TRBV2 to TRBJ1-4, with TRBD1 matching 8 bases. The V segment lost 5 bases and the J segment 8 bases; nucleotides outside the gene matches: 10. This CDR3 region has 15 residues. Germline V gives CDR1 SNHLY, CDR2 FYNNEI. The CDR3: CASSKHQGAGEKLFF. In DNA, the CDR3 is TGTGCCAGCAGTAAACATCAGGGGGCCGGAGAAAAACTGTTTTTT. The full variable domain, rest sourced from reference TRBV2 and TRBJ1-4, is EPEVTQTPSHQVTQMGQEVILRCVPISNHLYFYWYRQILGQKVEFLVSFYNNEISEKSEIFDDQFSVERPDGSNFTLKIRSTKLEDSAMYFCASSKHQGAGEKLFFGSGTQLSVL.

The chain joins TRBV7-9 to TRBJ2-7, with 8 bases identical to TRBD1. CDR1 and CDR2 from the germline V gene are SEHNR and FQNEAQ (reference sequence). The CDR3 extends over 14 amino acids. With 5 bases clipped from V and 5 bases from J, the junction kept 8 bases outside the gene matches. For the CDR3, the DNA is TGTGCCAGCAGCCCGCAGGACAGGGCCGACGAGCAGTACTTC. Protein: CASSPQDRADEQYF.

In this sample, this clone turned up a few times. The chain carries TRBV19 and TRBJ2-7; 12 bases are a match to TRBD1. Germline V CDR1 and CDR2: LNHDA, SQIVND (reference sequence). Trimming cost V 4 bases and J 7 bases; bases outside gene matches: 11. The CDR3 has 16 amino acids. The CDR3, as DNA: TGTGCCAGTAGTAGCAGGCCGGGACAGGGGGCAGGAGAGCAGTACTTC. Protein sequence: CASSSRPGQGAGEQYF. The variable domain in full, completed from reference TRBV19 and TRBJ2-7, reads DGGITQSPKYLFRKEGQNVTLSCEQNLNHDAMYWYRQDPGQGLRLIYYSQIVNDFQKGDIAEGYSVSREKKESFPLTVTSAQKNPTAFYLCASSSRPGQGAGEQYFGPGTRLTVT.